This T cell receptor (beta chain) is drawn from a study of OX40 agonist ivuxolimab in advanced cancers. The J segment lost 8 bases and the V segment lost 3 bases, leaving 7 bases of the junction unmatched. CDR1 and CDR2 from the germline V gene are SEHNR and FQNEAQ (reference sequence). This CDR3 has 14 amino acids. Assay used: immunoSEQ multiplex PCR; TCRdb lists only in-frame clones, some missing. The sample contains roughly 100,000 clones, 90% of which appear only once. This clonotype originated in an adult with an advanced solid tumor such as melanoma, head and neck, liver or kidney cancer. The sequences come from CD4+ or CD8+ T cells sorted from blood, collected in a trial of the OX40 agonist ivuxolimab. The V call is TRBV7-9, the J call TRBJ1-3; TRBD1 matches 7 bases. The CDR3: CASSLKGGGYTIYF. In DNA form, the CDR3 reads TGTGCCAGCAGCTTGAAGGGAGGGGGCTACACCATATATTTT.